The clone carrying this T cell receptor (beta chain) was counted ten times or more. Antigen unknown. Graves' hyperthyroidism was deemed stable absent ophthalmopathy progression within 18 months. It was 10 ml of fresh peripheral blood that supplied the PBMCs. The V gene end was trimmed by 5 bases and the J gene end by 8 bases; junction bases not matched to a gene: 16. The CDR3 extends over 17 amino acids. From germline, CDR1 is MNHEY and CDR2 SMNVEV (reference sequence). Amplification of TCR beta CDR3 regions used RNA as the template. The HTBI set primed first-round TCR CDR3 RT-PCR. MiXCR, applied by TCRdb to the multiplex PCR reads, yields one record per CDR3 protein. The data show some 420,000 distinct CDR3 sequences, about 13% seen once. The data were taken from a study of T cells in Graves' hyperthyroidism and ophthalmopathy. The study, taken as a whole, reports: The majority of expanded thyroid clonotypes above 0.001 also appeared in blood.

The TCR sequence derives from a woman under 30 with Graves' hyperthyroidism. This chain joins TRBV27 and TRBJ2-7; TRBD2 matches 12 bases. The sequenced sample consisted of blood. The CDR3 region has the DNA TGTGCCAGCAGTGAGACAGGTTTCCGACTAGCGGGGGCTAAGCAGTACTTC. Amino acid sequence: CASSETGFRLAGAKQYF.